What follows are 18 T cell receptor beta chains derived from one specimen sequenced in a study of T cell responses to AZD1222 COVID-19 vaccine. Here immunoSEQ multiplex PCR was the method, and the copy in TCRdb shows in-frame clones only, minus some. The repertoire consists of about 110,000 clones, with around 90% occurring once and the leading ten covering around 2.5%. The sequencing used peripheral blood, collected 28 days after the second AZD1222 dose. These receptors were obtained from an adult who received the AZD1222 COVID-19 vaccine.

The chain links TRBV2 to TRBJ2-6; D might be TRBD2 (5 bases). CDR3 length: 17 amino acids. Trimming stripped 6 bases from V and 0 bases from J, with 15 bases between. The germline V gene has CDR1 SNHLY and CDR2 FYNNEI. DNA for the CDR3: TGTGCCAGCAGCAGAGCGGCTTCAACCTCTGGGGCCAACGTCCTGACTTTC. Amino acids: CASSRAASTSGANVLTF.

V gene TRBV28 combines with J gene TRBJ1-6; 9 positions agree with TRBD1. The CDR3 is 16 residues long. After removal of 0 bases from V and 11 bases from J, the junction contained 8 bases not matched to a gene. From germline, CDR1 is MDHEN and CDR2 SYDVKM. The CDR3 DNA follows: TGTGCCAGCAGTTTATGGGGGACAGGGCGGGGAACACCCCTCCACTTT. This translates into CASSLWGTGRGTPLHF.

The V call is TRBV7-2, the J call TRBJ2-5, with D unclear. Trimming removed 7 bases from V and 5 bases from J, with 20 bases in between. Germline CDR1 SGHTA, CDR2 FQGNSA. The CDR3 has 15 amino acids. The CDR3 reads CASNPSQVWRETQYF. The CDR3 DNA reads TGTGCCAGCAACCCCTCCCAAGTGTGGCGGGAGACCCAGTACTTC.

The rearrangement joins TRBV28 to TRBJ2-7; 12 nucleotides agree with TRBD1. The CDR3 totals 15 residues. V shed 5 bases and J 2 bases; nucleotides not matched to a gene: 4. Germline V lookup: CDR1 MDHEN, CDR2 SYDVKM. The CDR3 sequence is CASSTGTGGPYEQYF. The CDR3 nucleotides read TGTGCCAGCAGTACCGGGACAGGGGGCCCCTACGAGCAGTACTTC. Drawing the rest from reference TRBV28 and TRBJ2-7, the complete variable domain is DVKVTQSSRYLVKRTGEKVFLECVQDMDHENMFWYRQDPGLGLRLIYFSYDVKMKEKGDIPEGYSVSREKKERFSLILESASTNQTSMYLCASSTGTGGPYEQYFGPGTRLTVT.

This chain uses TRBV5-1 with TRBJ1-3, with no clear D. This CDR3 contains 13 residues. Germline assignment: CDR1 SGHRS and CDR2 YFSETQ. The V and J ends lost 6 bases and 0 bases respectively, with 7 bases between them. The CDR3 DNA reads TGCGCCAGCACGGCGAGCTCTGGAAACACCATATATTTT. It translates to CASTASSGNTIYF.

This clone was counted between two and nine times. The rearrangement uses TRBV19 and TRBJ2-1; 8 bases fit TRBD2. V was clipped by 6 bases and J by 7 bases; unmatched bases: 5. The CDR3 is 13 residues long. Germline lookup yields CDR1 LNHDA and CDR2 SQIVND (reference sequence). Here the CDR3 reads CASSAGGRNEQFF. The CDR3 DNA reads TGTGCCAGTAGCGCGGGGGGTAGGAATGAGCAGTTCTTC. The entire variable domain, with the rest obtained from reference TRBV19 and TRBJ2-1, is as follows: DGGITQSPKYLFRKEGQNVTLSCEQNLNHDAMYWYRQDPGQGLRLIYYSQIVNDFQKGDIAEGYSVSREKKESFPLTVTSAQKNPTAFYLCASSAGGRNEQFFGPGTRLTVL.

The chain has TRBV2 and TRBJ2-1; unclear D gene. Trimming removed 10 bases from V and 4 bases from J, with 5 bases in between. The germline CDR1 and CDR2 sequences are SNHLY and FYNNEI. The CDR3 totals 10 residues. CDR3 region: CATAYNEQFF. CDR3 DNA: TGTGCCACCGCTTACAATGAGCAGTTCTTC.

V gene TRBV27 combines with J gene TRBJ1-2; a weak D match, TRBD1 (6 bases). V lost 7 bases and J lost 1, with 22 bases in between. Per the germline V gene, CDR1 is MNHEY and CDR2 is SMNVEV (reference sequence). This CDR3 is built from 17 residues. The CDR3 nucleotides read TGTGCCAGCACCGGACAGTCGGAGGATGCAATTAACTATGGCTACACCTTC. Translation gives CASTGQSEDAINYGYTF.

The J gene is TRBJ1-5, the V gene TRBV7-8; D ambiguous. Looked up from germline, CDR1 is SGHVS and CDR2 is FQNEAQ. The CDR3 has 17 amino acids. V was trimmed by 5 bases and J by 2 bases, leaving 19 bases between them. CDR3 sequence (DNA): TGTGCCAGCAGCGAGCGTGGGAGGGTAAACGGCAATCAGCCCCAGCATTTT. Encoded protein: CASSERGRVNGNQPQHF.

The rearrangement joins TRBV5-6 to TRBJ2-7, with TRBD1 matching 7 bases. CDR3 length: 15 residues. J was trimmed by 4 bases and V by 4 bases; bases with no gene match: 11. Germline lookup yields CDR1 SGHDT and CDR2 YYEEEE. The CDR3 is CASSPGTGAFYEQYF. The CDR3 DNA sequence: TGTGCCAGCAGCCCCGGCACAGGGGCGTTTTACGAGCAGTACTTC. Together with reference TRBV5-6 and TRBJ2-7, the CDR3 gives the full variable domain: DAGVTQSPTHLIKTRGQQVTLRCSPKSGHDTVSWYQQALGQGPQFIFQYYEEEERQRGNFPDRFSGHQFPNYSSELNVNALLLGDSALYLCASSPGTGAFYEQYFGPGTRLTVT.

V and J are TRBV25-1 and TRBJ2-1, with unresolved D. CDR1 is MGHDK, CDR2 SYGVNS, per germline. Trimming shortened V by 3 bases and J by 4 bases, and 10 bases separated the two germline ends. The CDR3 is 14 amino acids. The CDR3 DNA sequence: TGTGCCAGCAGTGATCCCGCTCCATACAATGAGCAGTTCTTC. Translation gives CASSDPAPYNEQFF.

This clone was recorded only once. The chain carries TRBV18 and TRBJ2-2; D unresolved. CDR1 KGHSH and CDR2 LQKENI come from the germline V gene. CDR3 size: 13 residues. V lost 6 bases, J lost 0 bases, and 5 bases lay in between. The CDR3 DNA reads as TGTGCCAGCTCTGCAGCGAACACCGGGGAGCTGTTTTTT. As protein: CASSAANTGELFF.

This clone was observed a handful of times. This chain uses TRBV7-9 with TRBJ2-7; weak D call: TRBD2 (6 bases). V lost 3 bases and J lost 0, with 9 bases in between. This CDR3 contains 14 residues. CDR1 and CDR2 from the germline V gene are SEHNR and FQNEAQ (reference sequence). In nucleotides, the CDR3 is TGTGCCAGCAGCTTTCGGGAGACCTCCTACGAGCAGTACTTC. As protein: CASSFRETSYEQYF.

CDR3 sequence reads: CASSLEGQVQPQHF. Here the CDR3 DNA reads TGTGCCAGCAGCTTGGAGGGACAGGTTCAGCCCCAGCATTTT. This chain links TRBV5-5 with TRBJ1-5, with TRBD1 matching over 8 bases. The CDR3 extends over 14 amino acids. V dropped 0 bases and J dropped 6; count of bases not matched to a gene: 2. Germline CDR1 reads SGHKS; CDR2 reads YYEKEE (reference sequence).

V and J are TRBV18 and TRBJ2-1, with D unclear. Germline V gene lookup returns CDR1 KGHSH and CDR2 LQKENI. V gave up 3 bases and J gave up 4 bases, with 7 bases separating them. The CDR3 spans 13 residues. The CDR3 DNA follows: TGTGCCAGCTCACCGGCGGTTTACAATGAGCAGTTCTTC. Protein: CASSPAVYNEQFF.

This chain uses TRBV19 with TRBJ1-2, with 7 bases lining up with TRBD1. The V gene's germline CDR1 is LNHDA and CDR2 SQIVND (reference sequence). The CDR3 extends over 14 amino acids. V trimming: 3 bases; J trimming: 6 bases; junction bases outside the gene matches: 7. In DNA form, the CDR3 reads TGTGCCAGTAGTATTATGGCAGGGGGGGATGGCTACACCTTC. The encoded protein is CASSIMAGGDGYTF.

The chain carries TRBV9 and TRBJ1-6; no clear D gene. The length of the CDR3 is 14 residues. The germline V gene has CDR1 SGDLS and CDR2 YYNGEE. The V and J ends lost 0 bases and 3 bases respectively, with 4 bases between them. CDR3 amino acids: CASSVGLYNSPLHF. Written as DNA, the CDR3 is TGTGCCAGCAGCGTAGGTCTCTATAATTCACCCCTCCACTTT.

As concerns this clone: The junction departs from germline at one end; a sequencing error may be responsible. The chain employs TRBV3-1 (or the pseudogene TRBV3-2) and TRBJ2-5, with D possibly matching TRBD2 (6 bases). Germline CDR1 and CDR2: LGHDT and YNNKEL (reference sequence). The CDR3 is made up of 11 amino acids. The CDR3 region has the DNA TGTGCCAGCACCGACGGAGGGACCCACCACTTC. This codes for CASTDGGTHHF.